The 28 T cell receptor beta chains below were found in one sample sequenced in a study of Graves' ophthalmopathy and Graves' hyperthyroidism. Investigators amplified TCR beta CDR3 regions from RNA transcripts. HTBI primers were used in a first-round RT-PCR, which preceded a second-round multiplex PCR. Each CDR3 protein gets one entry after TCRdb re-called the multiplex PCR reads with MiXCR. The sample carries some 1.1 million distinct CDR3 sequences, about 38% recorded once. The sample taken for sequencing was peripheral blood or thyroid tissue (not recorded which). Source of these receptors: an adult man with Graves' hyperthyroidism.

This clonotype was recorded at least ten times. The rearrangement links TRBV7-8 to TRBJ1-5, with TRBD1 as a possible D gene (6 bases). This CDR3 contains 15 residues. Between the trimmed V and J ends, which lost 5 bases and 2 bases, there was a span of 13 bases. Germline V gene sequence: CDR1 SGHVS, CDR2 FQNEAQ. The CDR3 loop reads CASSPQGRRNQPQHF. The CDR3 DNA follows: TGTGCCAGCAGCCCACAGGGTCGGCGCAATCAGCCCCAGCATTTT.

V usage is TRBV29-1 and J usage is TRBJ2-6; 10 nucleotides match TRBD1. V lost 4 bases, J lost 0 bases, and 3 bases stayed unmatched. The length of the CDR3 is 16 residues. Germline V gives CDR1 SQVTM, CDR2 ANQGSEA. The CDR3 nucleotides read TGCAGCGTTGGGACAGGGGGTGGCTCTGGGGCCAACGTCCTGACTTTC. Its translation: CSVGTGGGSGANVLTF.

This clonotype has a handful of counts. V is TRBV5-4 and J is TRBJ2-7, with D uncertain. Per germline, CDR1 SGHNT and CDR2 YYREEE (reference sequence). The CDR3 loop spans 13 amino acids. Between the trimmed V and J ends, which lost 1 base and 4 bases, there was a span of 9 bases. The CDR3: CASSLISDYEQYF. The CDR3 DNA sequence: TGTGCCAGCAGCTTGATTTCTGATTACGAGCAGTACTTC.

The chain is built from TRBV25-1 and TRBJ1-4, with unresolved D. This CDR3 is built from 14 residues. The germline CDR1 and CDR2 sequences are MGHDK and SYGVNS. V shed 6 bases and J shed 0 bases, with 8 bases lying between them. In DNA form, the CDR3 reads TGTGCCAGCAGATCACCTGCAACTAATGAAAAACTGTTTTTT. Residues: CASRSPATNEKLFF.

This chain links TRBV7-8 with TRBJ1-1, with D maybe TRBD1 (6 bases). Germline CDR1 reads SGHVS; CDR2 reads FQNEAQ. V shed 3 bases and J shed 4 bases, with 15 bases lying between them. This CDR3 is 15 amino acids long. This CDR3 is CASSFMSGAATEAFF. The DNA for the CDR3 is TGTGCCAGCAGCTTCATGTCAGGGGCCGCCACTGAAGCTTTCTTT.

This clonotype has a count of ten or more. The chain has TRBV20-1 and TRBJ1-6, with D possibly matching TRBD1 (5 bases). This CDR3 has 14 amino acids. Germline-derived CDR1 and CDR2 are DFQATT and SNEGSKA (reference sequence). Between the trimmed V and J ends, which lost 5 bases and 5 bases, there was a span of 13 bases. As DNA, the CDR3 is TGCAGTGCTCCGGGACGGGTAAATAATTCACCCCTCCACTTT. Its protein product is CSAPGRVNNSPLHF.

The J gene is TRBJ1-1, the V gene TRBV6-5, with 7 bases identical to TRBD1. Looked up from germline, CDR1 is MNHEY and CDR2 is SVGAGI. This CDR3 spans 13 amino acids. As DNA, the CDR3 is TGTGCTAGAGCCGCGACAGGGCACACTGAAGCTTTCTTT. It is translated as CARAATGHTEAFF.

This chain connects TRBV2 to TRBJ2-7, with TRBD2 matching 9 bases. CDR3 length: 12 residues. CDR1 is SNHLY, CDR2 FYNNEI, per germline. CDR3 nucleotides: TGTGCTAGGAGACTAGCGGACTACGAGCAGTACTTC. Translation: CARRLADYEQYF.

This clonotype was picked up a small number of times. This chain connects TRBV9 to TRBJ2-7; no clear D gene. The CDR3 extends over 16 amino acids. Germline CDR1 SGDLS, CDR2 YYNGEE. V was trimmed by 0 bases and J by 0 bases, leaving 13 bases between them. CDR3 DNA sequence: TGTGCCAGCAGCGTAGGGATAGCAGAAGCCTCCTACGAGCAGTACTTC. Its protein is CASSVGIAEASYEQYF.

The CDR3 region is CASSYVQFGSTGELFF. In DNA, the CDR3 is TGTGCCAGCAGTTACGTACAATTTGGATCCACCGGGGAGCTGTTTTTT. The chain uses TRBV6-5 and TRBJ2-2; no clear D. This CDR3 has 16 residues. Germline V gene data show CDR1 as MNHEY and CDR2 as SVGAGI. V gave up 2 bases and J gave up 4 bases, with 14 bases separating them.

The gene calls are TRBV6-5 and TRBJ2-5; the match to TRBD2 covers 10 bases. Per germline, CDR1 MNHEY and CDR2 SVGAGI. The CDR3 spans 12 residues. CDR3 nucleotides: TGTGCAAGCGGGAGGGCCCGGGAGACCCAGTACTTC. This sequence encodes CASGRARETQYF.

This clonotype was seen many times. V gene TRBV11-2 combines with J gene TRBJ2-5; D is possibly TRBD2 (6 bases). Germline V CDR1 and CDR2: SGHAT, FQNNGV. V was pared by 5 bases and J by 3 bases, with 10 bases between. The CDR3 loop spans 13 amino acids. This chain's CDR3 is CASSAEGKETQYF. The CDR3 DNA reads TGTGCCAGCAGCGCGGAGGGGAAAGAGACCCAGTACTTC.

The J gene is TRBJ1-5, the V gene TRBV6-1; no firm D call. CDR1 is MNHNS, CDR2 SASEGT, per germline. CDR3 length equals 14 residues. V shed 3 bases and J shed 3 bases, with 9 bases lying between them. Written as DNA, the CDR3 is TGTGCCAGCAGTGAGCACGGGTACAATCAGCCCCAGCATTTT. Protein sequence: CASSEHGYNQPQHF.

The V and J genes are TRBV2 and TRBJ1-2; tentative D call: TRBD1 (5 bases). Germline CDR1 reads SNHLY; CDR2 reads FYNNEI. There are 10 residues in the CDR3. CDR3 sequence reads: CASAGNGYTF. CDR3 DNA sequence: TGTGCTAGTGCAGGGAACGGCTACACCTTC.

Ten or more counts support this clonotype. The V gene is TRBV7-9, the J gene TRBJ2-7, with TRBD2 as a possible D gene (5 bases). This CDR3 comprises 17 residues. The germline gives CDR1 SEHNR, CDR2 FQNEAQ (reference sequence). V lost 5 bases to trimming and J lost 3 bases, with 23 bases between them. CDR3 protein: CASSPVRNSAKGYEQYF. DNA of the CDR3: TGTGCCAGCAGCCCGGTCCGGAATAGCGCCAAGGGCTACGAGCAGTACTTC.

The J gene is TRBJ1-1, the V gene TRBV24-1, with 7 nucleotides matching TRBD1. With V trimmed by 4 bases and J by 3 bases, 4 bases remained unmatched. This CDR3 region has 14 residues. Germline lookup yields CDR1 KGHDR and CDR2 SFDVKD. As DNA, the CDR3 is TGTGCCACCAGTGACTCCGGGACAGACACTGAAGCTTTCTTT. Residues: CATSDSGTDTEAFF.

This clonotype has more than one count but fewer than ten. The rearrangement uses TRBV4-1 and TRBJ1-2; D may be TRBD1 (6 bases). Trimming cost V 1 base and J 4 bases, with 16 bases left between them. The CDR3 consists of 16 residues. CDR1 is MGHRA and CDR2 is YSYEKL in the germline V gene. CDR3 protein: CASSQAPEGGVYGYTF. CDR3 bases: TGCGCCAGCAGCCAAGCTCCTGAGGGGGGGGTCTATGGCTACACCTTC.

CDR3 loop: CASSVPVPEETQYF. Here the CDR3 DNA reads TGTGCCAGCAGCGTCCCCGTACCTGAAGAGACCCAGTACTTC. The chain employs TRBV12-3 or TRBV12-4 and TRBJ2-5; the D is unclear. The CDR3 extends over 14 amino acids. V was pared by 6 bases and J by 3 bases, with 14 bases between.

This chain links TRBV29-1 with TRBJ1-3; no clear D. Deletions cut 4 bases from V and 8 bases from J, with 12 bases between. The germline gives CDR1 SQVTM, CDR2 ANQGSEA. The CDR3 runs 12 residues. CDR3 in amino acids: CSVGRLADTIYF. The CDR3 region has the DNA TGCAGCGTTGGGCGACTAGCGGACACCATATATTTT.

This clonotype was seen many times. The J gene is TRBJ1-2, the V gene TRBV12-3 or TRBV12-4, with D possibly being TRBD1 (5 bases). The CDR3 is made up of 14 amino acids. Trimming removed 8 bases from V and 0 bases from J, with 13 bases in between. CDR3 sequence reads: CASSRGRANYGYTF. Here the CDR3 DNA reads TGTGCCAGCTCCCGGGGACGTGCTAACTATGGCTACACCTTC.

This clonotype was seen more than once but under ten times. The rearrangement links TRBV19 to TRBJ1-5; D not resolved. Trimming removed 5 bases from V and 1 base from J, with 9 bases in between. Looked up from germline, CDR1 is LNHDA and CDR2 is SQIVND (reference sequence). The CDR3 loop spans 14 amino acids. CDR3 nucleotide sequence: TGTGCCAGTAGTCACATTCCGAGCAATCAGCCCCAGCATTTT. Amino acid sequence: CASSHIPSNQPQHF.

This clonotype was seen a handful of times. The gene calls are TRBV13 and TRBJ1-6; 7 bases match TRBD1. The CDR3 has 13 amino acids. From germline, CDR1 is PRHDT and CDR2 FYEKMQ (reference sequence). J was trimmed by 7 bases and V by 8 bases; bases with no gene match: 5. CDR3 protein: CASAGTDNSPLHF. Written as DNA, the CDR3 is TGTGCCAGCGCCGGGACAGACAATTCACCCCTCCACTTT.

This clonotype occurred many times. The CDR3 loop reads CASTRDSRGRVSSPLHF. For the CDR3, the DNA is TGTGCCAGCACCCGGGACAGCCGGGGGAGGGTGTCTTCACCCCTCCACTTT. The chain couples TRBV7-9 to TRBJ1-6, with 7 bases fitting TRBD1. After removal of 7 bases from V and 9 bases from J, the junction contained 18 bases not matched to a gene. The CDR3 is 17 residues long. Germline V gives CDR1 SEHNR, CDR2 FQNEAQ (reference sequence).

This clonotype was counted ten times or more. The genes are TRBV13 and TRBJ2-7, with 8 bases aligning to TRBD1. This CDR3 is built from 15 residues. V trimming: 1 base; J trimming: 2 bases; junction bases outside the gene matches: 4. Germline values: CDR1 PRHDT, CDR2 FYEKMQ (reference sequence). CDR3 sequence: CASSLAGQVTYEQYF. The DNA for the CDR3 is TGTGCCAGCAGCTTAGCGGGACAGGTGACCTACGAGCAGTACTTC.

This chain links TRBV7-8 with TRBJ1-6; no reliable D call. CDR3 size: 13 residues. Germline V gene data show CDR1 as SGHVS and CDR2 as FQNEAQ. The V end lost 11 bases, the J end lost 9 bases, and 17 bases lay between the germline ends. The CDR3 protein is CAWSETGGSPLHF. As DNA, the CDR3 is TGTGCCTGGAGTGAGACTGGAGGTTCACCCCTCCACTTT.

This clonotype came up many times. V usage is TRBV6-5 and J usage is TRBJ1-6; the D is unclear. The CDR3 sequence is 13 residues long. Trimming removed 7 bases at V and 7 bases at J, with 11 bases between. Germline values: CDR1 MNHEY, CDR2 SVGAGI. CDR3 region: CASKGQENSPLHF. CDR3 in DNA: TGTGCCAGCAAAGGGCAGGAGAATTCACCCCTCCACTTT.

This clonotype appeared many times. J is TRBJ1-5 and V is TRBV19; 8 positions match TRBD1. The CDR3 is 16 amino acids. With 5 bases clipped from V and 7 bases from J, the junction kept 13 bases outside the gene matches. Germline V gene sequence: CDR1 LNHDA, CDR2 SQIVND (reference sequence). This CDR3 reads CASSSRDRTAGQPQHF. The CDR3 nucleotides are TGTGCCAGTAGTTCGAGGGACAGGACAGCGGGGCAGCCCCAGCATTTT.

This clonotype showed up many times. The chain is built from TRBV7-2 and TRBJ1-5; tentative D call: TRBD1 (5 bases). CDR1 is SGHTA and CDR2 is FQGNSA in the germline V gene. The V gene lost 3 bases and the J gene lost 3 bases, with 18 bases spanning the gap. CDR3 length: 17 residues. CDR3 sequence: CASSLGRSLLSNQPQHF. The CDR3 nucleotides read TGTGCCAGCAGCTTGGGACGGAGCCTACTCTCCAATCAGCCCCAGCATTTT.